What follows is one T cell receptor (beta chain) and its context. As yet, its antigen is unknown. V was clipped by 2 bases and J by 4 bases, with 14 bases between them. Germline CDR1 is MNHEY and CDR2 is SVGAGI. The CDR3 runs to 15 residues. Together with a sample-barcoded 5' primer, a J-beta primer mix was included in a second PCR lasting roughly 6 to 12 cycles. TCRdb re-analysed the 5' RACE reads in MiXCR, keeping a single row per CDR3 protein. This repertoire shows about 580,000 distinct CDR3 sequences, around half found once; its top ten account for 20% to 25%. These data belong to a study of blood T cells in healthy people across ages. Study-wide points: TCR beta diversity per million T cells fell roughly linearly with age.

Sequenced: blood. The clonotype originates from an elderly man in good health. J is TRBJ2-5 and V is TRBV6-5; tentative D call: TRBD2 (6 bases). DNA for the CDR3: TGTGCCAGCAGTTACGCCGGACGGGGAGGAGAGACCCAGTACTTC. It specifies CASSYAGRGGETQYF.